These 30 T cell receptor beta chains were all obtained from the same sample, sequenced in a study of T cell changes during pregnancy in multiple sclerosis. The method was immunoSEQ multiplex PCR; TCRdb's version includes in-frame clones alone and lacks a portion of them. The table records approximately 33,000 clones, just over 85% of them present only once. The sample consisted of CD4+ T cells from peripheral blood mononuclear cells, taken in the first trimester of pregnancy. Receptors were obtained from a female donor in good health, enrolled as a control in a pregnancy study.

The sample holds one count of this clone. This chain connects TRBV19 to TRBJ2-1; 7 bases fit TRBD1. CDR1 is LNHDA and CDR2 is SQIVND in the germline V gene (reference sequence). With V trimmed by 4 bases and J by 4 bases, 13 bases remained unmatched. The CDR3 covers 17 residues. The CDR3, as DNA: TGTGCCAGTAGTAATCAAGCCGGGACAGAAAGGTACAATGAGCAGTTCTTC. Translated, it gives CASSNQAGTERYNEQFF.

This chain joins TRBV6-4 and TRBJ1-1; TRBD1 matches at 9 bases. This CDR3 has 14 amino acids. V was pared by 7 bases and J by 6 bases, with 9 bases of the junction left unmatched. CDR1 is MRHNA and CDR2 is SNTAGT in the germline V gene. The CDR3 DNA follows: TGTGCCAGCAAGGCGGACAGGGGTGGGGCTGAAGCTTTCTTT. It specifies CASKADRGGAEAFF.

The V gene is TRBV7-8, the J gene TRBJ2-7; no definite D call. With 0 bases removed from V and 0 bases from J, the gap between germline ends came to 3 bases. Per germline, CDR1 SGHVS and CDR2 FQNEAQ. CDR3 length: 13 amino acids. The DNA for the CDR3 is TGTGCCAGCAGCTTAGCCAGCTCCTACGAGCAGTACTTC. It yields the protein CASSLASSYEQYF.

The chain has TRBV2 and TRBJ1-4; D gene unclear. V gave up 1 base and J gave up 8 bases, with 8 bases separating them. Germline loops: CDR1 SNHLY, CDR2 FYNNEI. CDR3 length: 13 amino acids. The CDR3 region is CASSEEREEKLFF. DNA of the CDR3: TGTGCCAGCAGTGAAGAAAGGGAGGAAAAACTGTTTTTT.

The genes are TRBV6-6 and TRBJ2-3; perhaps TRBD1 as D (6 bases). The CDR3 is made up of 14 amino acids. V was trimmed by 6 bases and J by 1 base, leaving 11 bases between them. The germline gives CDR1 MNHNY, CDR2 SVGAGI (reference sequence). As DNA, the CDR3 is TGTGCCAGCAGAAGTGGGGGCCGCACAGATACGCAGTATTTT. This codes for CASRSGGRTDTQYF.

V is TRBV6-4 and J is TRBJ1-4, with 8 bases lining up with TRBD1. CDR3 length equals 15 residues. V lost 8 bases and J lost 7; bases outside the gene matches: 12. Germline V lookup: CDR1 MRHNA, CDR2 SNTAGT. CDR3 residues: CASCRMDRAGEKLFF. The CDR3 nucleotides are TGTGCCAGCTGCCGCATGGACAGGGCGGGTGAAAAACTGTTTTTT.

The chain combines TRBV11-2 with TRBJ1-2, with TRBD1 matching 7 bases. After removal of 0 bases from V and 8 bases from J, the junction contained 3 bases not matched to a gene. CDR1 and CDR2 from the germline V gene are SGHAT and FQNNGV. The CDR3 length is 13 residues. As DNA, the CDR3 is TGTGCCAGCAGCTTAGATCTAGGGGGCGGCTACACCTTC. Translated: CASSLDLGGGYTF.

The CDR3 sequence: CASSLNRGTGELFF. CDR3 nucleotide sequence: TGTGCCAGCAGCTTAAACAGGGGGACCGGGGAGCTGTTTTTT. The J gene is TRBJ2-2, the V gene TRBV5-6, with 8 bases identical to TRBD1. CDR1 and CDR2 (germline): SGHDT, YYEEEE. V lost 2 bases and J lost 5; bases outside the gene matches: 2. This CDR3 region has 14 residues.

The J gene is TRBJ1-2, the V gene TRBV5-1; D is ambiguous. Trimming cost V 4 bases and J 1 base, with 11 bases left between them. CDR3 length: 14 residues. Germline values: CDR1 SGHRS, CDR2 YFSETQ. The CDR3 DNA sequence: TGCGCCAGCAGCATGATGCAGGATAACTATGGCTACACCTTC. Protein: CASSMMQDNYGYTF.

This chain uses TRBV9 with TRBJ2-3; TRBD2 matches at 8 bases. This CDR3 region has 14 residues. V lost 4 bases and J lost 4; bases outside the gene matches: 5. Germline V gene data show CDR1 as SGDLS and CDR2 as YYNGEE. CDR3 amino acids: CASSLGTRPDTQYF. In nucleotides, the CDR3 is TGTGCCAGCAGCCTTGGGACTAGGCCAGATACGCAGTATTTT. The full variable domain, completed using reference TRBV9 and TRBJ2-3, is DSGVTQTPKHLITATGQRVTLRCSPRSGDLSVYWYQQSLDQGLQFLIQYYNGEERAKGNILERFSAQQFPDLHSELNLSSLELGDSALYFCASSLGTRPDTQYFGPGTRLTVL.

The J gene is TRBJ2-7, the V gene TRBV7-9; the D gene is possibly TRBD2 (6 bases). The CDR3 has 14 residues. Germline CDR1 is SEHNR and CDR2 is FQNEAQ (reference sequence). Trimming cost V 5 bases and J 0 bases, with 11 bases left between them. Written as DNA, the CDR3 is TGTGCCAGCAGCCCGCTAGCGACCTCCTACGAGCAGTACTTC. It yields the protein CASSPLATSYEQYF.

This clone was detected a few times. The rearrangement uses TRBV29-1 and TRBJ1-5; D is undetermined. The CDR3 runs 13 residues. Trimming removed 4 bases at V and 3 bases at J, with 10 bases between. Looked up from germline, CDR1 is SQVTM and CDR2 is ANQGSEA. Here the CDR3 reads CSVGQNTNQPQHF. The CDR3 DNA is TGCAGCGTTGGGCAGAATACCAATCAGCCCCAGCATTTT.

The chain is built from TRBV5-6 and TRBJ1-4, with TRBD1 matching over 7 bases. Germline V gene lookup returns CDR1 SGHDT and CDR2 YYEEEE. The CDR3 loop spans 14 amino acids. The V segment lost 6 bases and the J segment 4 bases; nucleotides outside the gene matches: 6. This chain's CDR3 is CASTNTGVNEKLFF. The CDR3 nucleotides are TGTGCCAGCACGAATACAGGGGTTAATGAAAAACTGTTTTTT.

This clone was detected only once. This sequence joins TRBV19 and TRBJ1-2, with TRBD1 as a possible D gene (6 bases). The length of the CDR3 is 14 residues. Per the germline V gene, CDR1 is LNHDA and CDR2 is SQIVND (reference sequence). V was pared by 5 bases and J by 2 bases, with 12 bases between. The CDR3 protein is CASSVQQGNYGYTF. CDR3 sequence (DNA): TGTGCCAGTAGTGTACAACAGGGAAACTATGGCTACACCTTC.

The CDR3 protein is CASARQGGNSPLHF. CDR3 nucleotide sequence: TGTGCCAGCGCTCGGCAGGGGGGTAATTCACCCCTCCACTTT. This sequence joins TRBV2 and TRBJ1-6; 7 bases are a match to TRBD1. Germline trimming cut 8 bases from V and 6 bases from J; bases unmatched to any gene: 7. Germline V gives CDR1 SNHLY, CDR2 FYNNEI. The CDR3 is 14 amino acids.

This chain joins TRBV5-1 and TRBJ2-5; D remains unclear. Germline loops: CDR1 SGHRS, CDR2 YFSETQ. The CDR3 covers 13 residues. The ends were cut back, 0 bases at V and 3 bases at J, with 6 bases in the middle. The CDR3 DNA reads as TGCGCCAGCAGCTTGGAGACTGAAGAGACCCAGTACTTC. Protein sequence: CASSLETEETQYF. The full variable domain, its missing parts supplied by reference TRBV5-1 and TRBJ2-5, is KAGVTQTPRYLIKTRGQQVTLSCSPISGHRSVSWYQQTPGQGLQFLFEYFSETQRNKGNFPGRFSGRQFSNSRSEMNVSTLELGDSALYLCASSLETEETQYFGPGTRLLVL.

This chain uses TRBV11-3 with TRBJ1-1; D is unresolved. The ends were cut back, 4 bases at V and 1 base at J, with 7 bases in the middle. CDR1 and CDR2 from the germline V gene are SGHNT and YENEEA. This CDR3 is 13 amino acids long. CDR3 amino acids: CASSSRQNTEAFF. CDR3 bases: TGTGCCAGCAGCTCAAGACAGAACACTGAAGCTTTCTTT.

CDR3 in DNA: TGTGCCAGCAGCCCTGGGGGGGTAGGAAACACCATATATTTT. It codes for CASSPGGVGNTIYF. The gene calls are TRBV5-4 and TRBJ1-3; TRBD1 might be the D (5 bases). V lost 4 bases, J lost 4 bases, and 12 bases lay in between. The CDR3 totals 14 residues. Germline CDR1 is SGHNT and CDR2 is YYREEE (reference sequence). Variable domain in full (rest from reference TRBV5-4 and TRBJ1-3): ETGVTQSPTHLIKTRGQQVTLRCSSQSGHNTVSWYQQALGQGPQFIFQYYREEENGRGNFPPRFSGLQFPNYSSELNVNALELDDSALYLCASSPGGVGNTIYFGEGSWLTVV.

This rearrangement joins TRBV7-2 to TRBJ1-2; a possible D gene is TRBD1 (6 bases). The CDR3 is made up of 14 amino acids. With 0 bases removed from V and 5 bases from J, the gap between germline ends came to 10 bases. Germline V lookup: CDR1 SGHTA, CDR2 FQGNSA. The CDR3 loop is CASSLAGGGYGYTF. The CDR3 DNA sequence: TGTGCCAGCAGCTTAGCGGGAGGGGGATATGGCTACACCTTC.

V is TRBV27 and J is TRBJ2-5, with 7 bases that match TRBD1. The germline gives CDR1 MNHEY, CDR2 SMNVEV (reference sequence). The CDR3 sequence is 14 residues long. The V gene end was trimmed by 5 bases and the J gene end by 5 bases; junction bases not matched to a gene: 8. DNA of the CDR3: TGTGCCAGCAGTCAGGACAGGCCAGCGGAGACCCAGTACTTC. Translated, it gives CASSQDRPAETQYF.

This rearrangement joins TRBV7-2 to TRBJ1-4, with D maybe TRBD1 (5 bases). Germline V gene lookup returns CDR1 SGHTA and CDR2 FQGNSA. The CDR3 sequence is 13 residues long. Trimming shortened V by 5 bases and J by 5 bases, and 9 bases separated the two germline ends. DNA of the CDR3: TGTGCCAGCAGCCCGGACACGAATGAAAAACTGTTTTTT. Protein product: CASSPDTNEKLFF.

The chain joins TRBV14 to TRBJ2-1; tentatively, D is TRBD2 (7 bases). CDR1 SGHDN and CDR2 FVKESK come from the germline V gene. CDR3 size: 12 residues. Trimming stripped 7 bases from V and 6 bases from J, with 10 bases between. DNA of the CDR3: TGTGCCAGCAAGGGGGGGGCCAATGAGCAGTTCTTC. It is translated as CASKGGANEQFF. The full variable domain, its missing parts supplied by reference TRBV14 and TRBJ2-1, is EAGVTQFPSHSVIEKGQTVTLRCDPISGHDNLYWYRRVMGKEIKFLLHFVKESKQDESGMPNNRFLAERTGGTYSTLKVQPAELEDSGVYFCASKGGANEQFFGPGTRLTVL.

The V gene is TRBV2, the J gene TRBJ2-3; no reliable D call. CDR1 is SNHLY, CDR2 FYNNEI, per germline. The CDR3 length is 12 residues. Trimming cost V 8 bases and J 5 bases, with 11 bases left between them. CDR3 nucleotides: TGTGCCAGCGCGATGAATGGAGATACGCAGTATTTT. Residues: CASAMNGDTQYF.

The J gene is TRBJ2-1, the V gene TRBV5-1, with 8 bases aligning to TRBD1. Germline CDR1 SGHRS, CDR2 YFSETQ. This CDR3 is built from 15 residues. The J segment lost 8 bases and the V segment lost 0 bases, leaving 7 bases of the junction unmatched. The DNA for the CDR3 is TGCGCCAGCAGCTTGGGGACAGGGAAGGTCCATGAGCAGTTCTTC. This codes for CASSLGTGKVHEQFF.

This chain links TRBV4-2 with TRBJ1-5; TRBD1 is a possible D gene (5 bases). The CDR3 loop spans 16 amino acids. Germline values: CDR1 LGHNA, CDR2 YNFKEQ. Trimming left V 1 base short and J 0 bases short, with 10 bases between. The CDR3 loop reads CASSQAPQGSNQPQHF. The CDR3 DNA sequence: TGTGCCAGCAGCCAAGCCCCGCAGGGTAGCAATCAGCCCCAGCATTTT.

V usage is TRBV9 and J usage is TRBJ1-6; TRBD1 matches at 9 bases. CDR3 length equals 16 residues. Per germline, CDR1 SGDLS and CDR2 YYNGEE. Losses at the gene ends were 2 bases for V and 10 bases for J; bases not matched to a gene: 10. The CDR3 DNA sequence: TGTGCCAGCAGCGTCGACCCGGGACAGGGCGGGTCACCCCTCCACTTT. Its translation is CASSVDPGQGGSPLHF. The full variable domain, its missing parts supplied by reference TRBV9 and TRBJ1-6, is DSGVTQTPKHLITATGQRVTLRCSPRSGDLSVYWYQQSLDQGLQFLIQYYNGEERAKGNILERFSAQQFPDLHSELNLSSLELGDSALYFCASSVDPGQGGSPLHFGNGTRLTVT.

The CDR3 DNA follows: TGTGCCAGTAGTATAATGTTTAAGGGACTAGCGGGGTTGGAGACCCAGTACTTC. Protein sequence: CASSIMFKGLAGLETQYF. The rearrangement links TRBV19 to TRBJ2-5; TRBD2 matches at 13 bases. The CDR3 runs to 18 residues. V gave up 2 bases and J gave up 5 bases; unmatched junction bases: 11. Germline CDR1 reads LNHDA; CDR2 reads SQIVND (reference sequence).

The chain employs TRBV7-6 and TRBJ2-7, with D perhaps TRBD1 (5 bases). Trimming took 2 bases from V and 4 from J, leaving 6 bases between them. Looked up from germline, CDR1 is SGHVS and CDR2 is FNYEAQ. This CDR3 contains 12 residues. The CDR3 nucleotides are TGTGCCAGCAGCTTATCAGGGTACGAGCAGTACTTC. It is translated as CASSLSGYEQYF.

This chain connects TRBV6-5 to TRBJ1-2; D perhaps matches TRBD1 (6 bases). Germline CDR1 reads MNHEY; CDR2 reads SVGAGI. The V end was cut by 10 bases, the J end by 5 bases, with 23 bases between. The CDR3 contains 15 residues. The CDR3 nucleotides are TGTGCCATCAAACAATTTCAACAGGGAAATTATGGCTACACCTTC. Protein product: CAIKQFQQGNYGYTF.

The CDR3 loop is CSAPSVETQYF. In nucleotides, the CDR3 is TGCAGTGCCCCGAGTGTGGAGACCCAGTACTTC. V usage is TRBV20-1 and J usage is TRBJ2-5; the D is unclear. Per germline, CDR1 DFQATT and CDR2 SNEGSKA (reference sequence). The CDR3 contains 11 residues. Trimming pared 6 bases from V and 5 bases from J, leaving 10 bases between.